The 30 T cell receptor beta chains reported below all come from one sample, sequenced in a study of STAT3 mutations in large granular lymphocyte leukemia. For these TCRs, the target antigens are not known. Data came from immunoSEQ multiplex PCR; TCRdb stores just in-frame clones and leaves some out. The table records about 15,000 clones, 90% of them present only once. Findings and limits, study-wide: Every T-LGLL patient had at least one immunodominant TCRbeta clonotype.

Sequenced input: peripheral blood mononuclear cells. The receptors shown here come from a man aged 35 to 55 with T-cell large granular lymphocyte leukemia. Some clones in this sample may be carry-over from other donors' samples.

The chain carries TRBV18 and TRBJ2-3, with TRBD1 matching 8 bases. After removal of 3 bases from V and 1 base from J, the junction contained 3 bases not matched to a gene. Per the germline V gene, CDR1 is KGHSH and CDR2 is LQKENI. The CDR3 has 15 residues. The CDR3 loop reads CASSPKDRGTDTQYF. CDR3 sequence (DNA): TGTGCCAGCTCACCGAAGGACAGGGGCACAGATACGCAGTATTTT.

The chain combines TRBV30 with TRBJ2-1, with D possibly being TRBD2 (7 bases). The V end lost 4 bases, the J end lost 8 bases, and 12 bases lay between the germline ends. This CDR3 is built from 12 residues. The germline gives CDR1 GTSNPN, CDR2 SVGIG (reference sequence). In DNA form, the CDR3 reads TGTGCCTGGATTTTAGGGGGGGATGAGCAGTTCTTC. Amino acids: CAWILGGDEQFF. The full variable domain, rest sourced from reference TRBV30 and TRBJ2-1, is SQTIHQWPATLVQPVGSPLSLECTVEGTSNPNLYWYRQAAGRGLQLLFYSVGIGQISSEVPQNLSASRPQDRQFILSSKKLLLSDSGFYLCAWILGGDEQFFGPGTRLTVL.

This chain uses TRBV27 with TRBJ1-1; possibly TRBD1 for D (5 bases). Germline V gene lookup returns CDR1 MNHEY and CDR2 SMNVEV (reference sequence). CDR3 size: 14 residues. Deletions cut 4 bases from V and 5 bases from J, with 14 bases between. In DNA, the CDR3 is TGTGCCAGCAGTTCCCGGCCGGGGCTAACTGAAGCTTTCTTT. The encoded protein is CASSSRPGLTEAFF.

The chain links TRBV5-1 to TRBJ2-2; 7 nucleotides agree with TRBD2. Trimming at V came to 1 base and at J to 0 bases, leaving 9 bases not matched to a gene. The CDR3 length is 18 residues. Germline V gene lookup returns CDR1 SGHRS and CDR2 YFSETQ. DNA of the CDR3: TGCGCCAGCAGCTTGTACGACGGGACTATAACGAACACCGGGGAGCTGTTTTTT. Its translation is CASSLYDGTITNTGELFF.

The V call is TRBV27, the J call TRBJ2-3; D not certain. Trimming took off 5 bases at V and 14 bases at J, with 20 bases between the two ends. This CDR3 is 13 amino acids long. Germline V gene lookup returns CDR1 MNHEY and CDR2 SMNVEV (reference sequence). This CDR3 reads CASSPYTDRLRYF. The CDR3, as DNA: TGTGCCAGCAGTCCCTATACCGACCGCCTTAGGTATTTT.

This sequence joins TRBV19 and TRBJ1-2, with D tentatively TRBD1 (6 bases). Germline CDR1 reads LNHDA; CDR2 reads SQIVND (reference sequence). The CDR3 runs 13 residues. The V and J ends lost 4 bases and 3 bases respectively, with 9 bases between them. The CDR3 coding sequence is TGTGCCAGTAGTAGCGGGACATACTATGGCTACACCTTC. Its translation: CASSSGTYYGYTF. The full variable domain, rest sourced from reference TRBV19 and TRBJ1-2, is DGGITQSPKYLFRKEGQNVTLSCEQNLNHDAMYWYRQDPGQGLRLIYYSQIVNDFQKGDIAEGYSVSREKKESFPLTVTSAQKNPTAFYLCASSSGTYYGYTFGSGTRLTVV.

The chain uses TRBV11-2 and TRBJ1-1; D gene uncertain. This CDR3 spans 13 amino acids. Germline V gene data show CDR1 as SGHAT and CDR2 as FQNNGV. Trimming stripped 3 bases from V and 4 bases from J, with 9 bases between. For the CDR3, the DNA is TGTGCCAGCAGCTTTGAGATCAGCACTGAAGCTTTCTTT. It codes for CASSFEISTEAFF.

This chain joins TRBV25-1 and TRBJ2-6, with D hard to call. The length of the CDR3 is 14 residues. Germline lookup yields CDR1 MGHDK and CDR2 SYGVNS. Trimming cost V 8 bases and J 0 bases, with 8 bases left between them. CDR3 protein: CASRQTSGANVLTF. CDR3 coding DNA: TGTGCCAGCCGCCAGACCTCTGGGGCCAACGTCCTGACTTTC.

The chain carries TRBV29-1 and TRBJ2-7; TRBD1 matches 11 bases. Germline CDR1 SQVTM, CDR2 ANQGSEA. V trimming: 6 bases; J trimming: 6 bases; junction bases outside the gene matches: 7. This CDR3 is 13 amino acids long. The DNA of the CDR3 is TGCAGCGTAGGGACAGGGGGGCTATCCGAGCAGTACTTC. Translated, it gives CSVGTGGLSEQYF.

The rearrangement links TRBV27 to TRBJ1-5; D may be TRBD1 (5 bases). CDR1 and CDR2 (germline): MNHEY, SMNVEV (reference sequence). The germline V and J ends were trimmed by 5 bases and 7 bases, with 21 bases remaining between them. The length of the CDR3 is 16 residues. The CDR3 nucleotides read TGTGCCAGCAGTCCCGCGATCGTGGCAGGGATCCAGCCCCAGCATTTT. It yields the protein CASSPAIVAGIQPQHF.

The chain has TRBV4-3 and TRBJ1-1; D gene unclear. Germline CDR1 and CDR2: LGHNA and YSLEER. The CDR3 runs to 16 residues. Trimming took 1 base from V and 0 from J, leaving 12 bases between them. Here the CDR3 reads CASSQVFEQMNTEAFF. The DNA for the CDR3 is TGCGCCAGCAGCCAAGTATTTGAACAGATGAACACTGAAGCTTTCTTT.

The rearrangement links TRBV4-3 to TRBJ1-6; D is ambiguous. The CDR3 length is 15 residues. V lost 1 base, J lost 1 base, and 5 bases lay in between. Germline assignment: CDR1 LGHNA and CDR2 YSLEER. The CDR3: CASSQGLSYNSPLHF. CDR3 DNA sequence: TGCGCCAGCAGCCAAGGTTTATCCTATAATTCACCCCTCCACTTT.

The chain recombines TRBV5-5 with TRBJ2-7, with 9 nucleotides matching TRBD2. The CDR3 is made up of 13 amino acids. The V gene end was trimmed by 4 bases and the J gene end by 3 bases; junction bases not matched to a gene: 2. CDR1 and CDR2 (germline): SGHKS, YYEKEE (reference sequence). The CDR3 reads CASSSGGNYEQYF. The DNA of the CDR3 is TGTGCCAGCAGCAGCGGGGGGAACTACGAGCAGTACTTC.

The rearrangement uses TRBV6-5 and TRBJ1-5, with TRBD1 as a possible D gene (6 bases). CDR1 is MNHEY and CDR2 is SVGAGI in the germline V gene. The CDR3 is 15 residues long. The V and J ends lost 6 bases and 0 bases respectively, with 12 bases between them. The CDR3 is CASRARGPSNQPQHF. For the CDR3, the DNA is TGTGCCAGCAGAGCCCGGGGGCCTAGCAATCAGCCCCAGCATTTT.

The chain carries TRBV7-6 and TRBJ2-7; D call uncertain. Trimming removed 5 bases from V and 0 bases from J, with 11 bases in between. The germline V gene encodes CDR1 SGHVS and CDR2 FNYEAQ. This CDR3 is 14 amino acids long. CDR3 protein: CASSARVSSYEQYF. The CDR3 nucleotides are TGTGCCAGCAGCGCAAGGGTGAGCTCCTACGAGCAGTACTTC.

The chain uses TRBV4-3 and TRBJ2-3, with 8 bases lining up with TRBD2. J lost 6 bases, V lost 0 bases, and 8 bases had no gene match. Per germline, CDR1 LGHNA and CDR2 YSLEER. This CDR3 has 16 amino acids. In nucleotides, the CDR3 is TGCGCCAGCAGCCAAGATCGATCGGGGGGGGTCGATACGCAGTATTTT. The encoded protein is CASSQDRSGGVDTQYF.

The CDR3 region has the DNA TGCGCCAGCAGCCGGGAAATATTTGACAGGCGGCAGCACAACAACTACAATGAGCAGTTCTTC. Translation: CASSREIFDRRQHNNYNEQFF. The V call is TRBV5-1, the J call TRBJ2-1; maybe TRBD1 (6 bases). The germline V and J ends were trimmed by 4 bases and 3 bases, with 32 bases remaining between them. Germline V gives CDR1 SGHRS, CDR2 YFSETQ. This CDR3 comprises 21 residues.

This clone was picked up one time. The chain is built from TRBV10-3 and TRBJ1-1; maybe TRBD1 (6 bases). The CDR3 runs 15 residues. Trimming removed 3 bases from V and 4 bases from J, with 15 bases in between. The germline V gene encodes CDR1 ENHRY and CDR2 SYGVKD. This chain's CDR3 is CAISDGQGGGTEAFF. The CDR3 bases are TGTGCCATCAGTGACGGGCAGGGAGGGGGCACTGAAGCTTTCTTT.

V is TRBV10-3 and J is TRBJ2-3, with 9 bases lining up with TRBD1. The CDR3 contains 18 residues. V lost 8 bases to trimming and J lost 7 bases; unmatched junction nucleotides: 22. The germline V gene encodes CDR1 ENHRY and CDR2 SYGVKD. This CDR3 is CAIGGGVQGQGAQNTQYF. The CDR3 DNA sequence: TGTGCCATCGGCGGTGGGGTACAGGGACAGGGCGCCCAAAATACGCAGTATTTT.

V usage is TRBV5-6 and J usage is TRBJ2-1; tentatively, D is TRBD2 (6 bases). Trimming took 0 bases from V and 4 from J, leaving 14 bases between them. CDR3 length: 16 amino acids. The V gene's germline CDR1 is SGHDT and CDR2 YYEEEE. The CDR3: CASSLESISGYNEQFF. CDR3 sequence (DNA): TGTGCCAGCAGCTTGGAAAGCATTAGCGGATACAATGAGCAGTTCTTC.

The chain recombines TRBV6-5 with TRBJ1-2; 9 bases map to TRBD1. This CDR3 is 14 amino acids long. CDR1 MNHEY and CDR2 SVGAGI come from the germline V gene. CDR3 sequence: CATNRQGGNYGYTF. DNA of the CDR3: TGTGCGACCAACCGACAGGGGGGGAACTATGGCTACACCTTC.

The table lists this clone with a few counts. The rearrangement joins TRBV27 to TRBJ2-7; D unclear. This CDR3 has 15 amino acids. V was clipped by 5 bases and J by 2 bases, with 16 bases between them. From germline, CDR1 is MNHEY and CDR2 SMNVEV (reference sequence). The CDR3 loop is CASSPVPYGTYEQYF. In DNA, the CDR3 is TGTGCCAGCAGTCCCGTACCCTACGGCACCTACGAGCAGTACTTC.

The CDR3 DNA follows: TGCAGCGTTGACCTAGGGGGAAACTATGGCTACACCTTC. Protein sequence: CSVDLGGNYGYTF. The chain recombines TRBV29-1 with TRBJ1-2, with D perhaps TRBD1 (6 bases). Trimming pared 3 bases from V and 2 bases from J, leaving 10 bases between. Germline-derived CDR1 and CDR2 are SQVTM and ANQGSEA. The CDR3 covers 13 residues.

The CDR3 nucleotides read TGCGCCAGCAGCCAAGAGGGACAGGGGCTGGACGAGCAGTACTTC. As protein: CASSQEGQGLDEQYF. The V call is TRBV4-1, the J call TRBJ2-7; 10 bases align to TRBD1. CDR1 and CDR2 (germline): MGHRA, YSYEKL. J was trimmed by 5 bases and V by 0 bases; bases with no gene match: 4. This CDR3 spans 15 amino acids.

V gene TRBV5-1 combines with J gene TRBJ1-1, with 7 bases fitting TRBD1. Germline CDR1 reads SGHRS; CDR2 reads YFSETQ. The CDR3 contains 16 residues. The trim removed 0 bases at V and 2 bases at J, leaving 7 bases unmatched. The CDR3 DNA reads as TGCGCCAGCAGCTTGGGCGGACAGGACCTCAACACTGAAGCTTTCTTT. Translated: CASSLGGQDLNTEAFF.

The V call is TRBV27, the J call TRBJ2-7, with D uncertain. Trimming shortened V by 0 bases and J by 6 bases, and 6 bases separated the two germline ends. Germline V gives CDR1 MNHEY, CDR2 SMNVEV (reference sequence). The CDR3 contains 12 residues. CDR3 DNA sequence: TGTGCCAGCAGTTTATCCGGGTTCGAGCAGTACTTC. Amino acids: CASSLSGFEQYF.

V and J are TRBV5-1 and TRBJ1-2; 8 bases line up with TRBD1. The CDR3 totals 15 residues. With 2 bases clipped from V and 7 bases from J, the junction kept 10 bases outside the gene matches. Looked up from germline, CDR1 is SGHRS and CDR2 is YFSETQ. The CDR3 loop is CASSFVESGGSGYTF. The CDR3 region has the DNA TGCGCCAGCAGCTTCGTAGAATCAGGGGGCTCTGGCTACACCTTC.

The V gene is TRBV6-1, the J gene TRBJ2-2; weak D call: TRBD2 (6 bases). Germline V gene lookup returns CDR1 MNHNS and CDR2 SASEGT. The CDR3 length is 15 residues. Trimming left V 6 bases short and J 3 bases short, with 14 bases between. CDR3 protein: CASREDGGYTGELFF. The DNA for the CDR3 is TGTGCCAGCAGGGAGGACGGGGGTTACACCGGGGAGCTGTTTTTT.

The chain carries TRBV28 and TRBJ2-3; 9 bases fit TRBD1. Germline assignment: CDR1 MDHEN and CDR2 SYDVKM. The CDR3 consists of 15 residues. V shed 3 bases and J 8 bases; nucleotides not matched to a gene: 9. This CDR3 reads CASSFPGQGQFTQYF. The CDR3 DNA is TGTGCCAGCAGTTTCCCCGGACAGGGGCAGTTTACGCAGTATTTT.

The chain uses TRBV4-3 and TRBJ2-1; 8 bases match TRBD2. This CDR3 has 19 amino acids. The germline V gene encodes CDR1 LGHNA and CDR2 YSLEER. The trim removed 0 bases at V and 0 bases at J, leaving 10 bases unmatched. CDR3 protein: CASSQDGGGGTPSYNEQFF. The CDR3, as DNA: TGCGCCAGCAGCCAAGACGGCGGCGGGGGGACTCCCTCCTACAATGAGCAGTTCTTC.